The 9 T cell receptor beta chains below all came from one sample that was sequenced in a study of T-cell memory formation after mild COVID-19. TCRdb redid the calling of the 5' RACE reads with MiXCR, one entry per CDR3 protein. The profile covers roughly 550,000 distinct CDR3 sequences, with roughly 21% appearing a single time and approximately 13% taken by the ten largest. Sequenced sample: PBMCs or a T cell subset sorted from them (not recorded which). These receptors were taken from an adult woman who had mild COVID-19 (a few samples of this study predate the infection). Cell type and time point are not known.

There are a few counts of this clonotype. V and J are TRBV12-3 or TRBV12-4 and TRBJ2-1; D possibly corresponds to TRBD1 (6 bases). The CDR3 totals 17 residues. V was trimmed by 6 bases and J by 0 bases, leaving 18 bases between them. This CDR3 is CASSPGVLVGSYNEQFF. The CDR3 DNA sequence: TGTGCCAGCAGCCCAGGGGTTCTAGTAGGCTCCTACAATGAGCAGTTCTTC.

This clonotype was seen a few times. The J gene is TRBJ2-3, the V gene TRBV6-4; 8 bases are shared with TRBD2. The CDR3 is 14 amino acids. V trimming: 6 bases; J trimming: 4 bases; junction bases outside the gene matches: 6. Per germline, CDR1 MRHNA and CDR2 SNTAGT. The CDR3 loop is CASRPTRGADTQYF. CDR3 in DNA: TGTGCCAGCAGACCCACGCGGGGGGCAGATACGCAGTATTTT.

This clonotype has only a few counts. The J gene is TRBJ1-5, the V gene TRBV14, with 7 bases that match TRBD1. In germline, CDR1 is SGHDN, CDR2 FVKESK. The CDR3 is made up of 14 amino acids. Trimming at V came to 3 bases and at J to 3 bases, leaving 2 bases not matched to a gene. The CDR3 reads CASSQGQINQPQHF. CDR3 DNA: TGTGCCAGCAGCCAGGGACAGATCAATCAGCCCCAGCATTTT.

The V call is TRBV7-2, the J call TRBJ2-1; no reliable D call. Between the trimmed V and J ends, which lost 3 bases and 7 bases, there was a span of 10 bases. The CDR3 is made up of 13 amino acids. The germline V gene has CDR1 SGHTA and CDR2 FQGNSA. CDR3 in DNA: TGTGCCAGCAGCTTCGTCTGGAGAAATGAGCAGTTCTTC. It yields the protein CASSFVWRNEQFF.

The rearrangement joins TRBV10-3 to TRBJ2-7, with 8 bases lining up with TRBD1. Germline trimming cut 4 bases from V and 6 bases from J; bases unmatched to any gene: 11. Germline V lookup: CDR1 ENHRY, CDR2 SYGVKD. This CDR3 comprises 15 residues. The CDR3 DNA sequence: TGTGCCATCAGTGCCTCCGGGACAGGTTCTTTCGAGCAGTACTTC. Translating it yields CAISASGTGSFEQYF.

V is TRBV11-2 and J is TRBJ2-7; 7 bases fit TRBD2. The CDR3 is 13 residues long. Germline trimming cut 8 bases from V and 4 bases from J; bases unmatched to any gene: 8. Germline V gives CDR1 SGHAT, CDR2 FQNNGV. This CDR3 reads CASATAGEYEQYF. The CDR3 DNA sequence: TGTGCCAGCGCTACCGCGGGAGAATACGAGCAGTACTTC.

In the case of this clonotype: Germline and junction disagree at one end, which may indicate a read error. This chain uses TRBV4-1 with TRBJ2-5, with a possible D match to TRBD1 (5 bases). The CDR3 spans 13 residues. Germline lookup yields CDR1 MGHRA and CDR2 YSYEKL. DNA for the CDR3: TGCGCCAGCAGCCCCCAGGGCCAAGGGACCCAGTACTTC. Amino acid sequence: CASSPQGQGTQYF.

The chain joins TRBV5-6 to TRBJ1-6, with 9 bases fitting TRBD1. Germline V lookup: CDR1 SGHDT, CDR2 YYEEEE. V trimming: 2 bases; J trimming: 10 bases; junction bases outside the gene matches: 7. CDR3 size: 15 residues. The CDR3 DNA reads TGTGCCAGCAGCTTTGCAAATACAGGGGGCTCACCCCTCCACTTT. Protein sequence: CASSFANTGGSPLHF.

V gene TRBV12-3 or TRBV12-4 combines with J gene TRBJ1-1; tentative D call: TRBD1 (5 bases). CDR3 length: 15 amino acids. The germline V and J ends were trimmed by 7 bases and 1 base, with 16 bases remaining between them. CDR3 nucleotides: TGTGCCAGCACCCCTCTCGGACACGAGAACACTGAAGCTTTCTTT. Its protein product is CASTPLGHENTEAFF.